This passage covers 31 T cell receptor beta chains from one sample sequenced in a study of T cell responses to AZD1222 COVID-19 vaccine. Sequencing used immunoSEQ multiplex PCR; TCRdb keeps in-frame clones, though not all of them. The sample consists of approximately 200,000 clones, roughly 94% of them appearing once. The source was peripheral blood, collected 28 days after the second dose of the MenACWY control vaccine. All receptors come from an adult who received the MenACWY meningococcal vaccine as a control.

The gene calls are TRBV9 and TRBJ1-1; weak D call: TRBD1 (6 bases). The CDR3 runs 13 residues. The germline V gene encodes CDR1 SGDLS and CDR2 YYNGEE. Trimming cost V 4 bases and J 4 bases, with 11 bases left between them. In DNA form, the CDR3 reads TGTGCCAGCAGCTCGCAGGGGAGCACTGAAGCTTTCTTT. Its protein is CASSSQGSTEAFF.

Here the CDR3 reads CATRGSLGTWGYTF. The CDR3 region has the DNA TGTGCCACCAGGGGGTCCTTGGGAACTTGGGGCTACACCTTC. The chain couples TRBV28 to TRBJ1-2; 7 bases agree with TRBD1. The CDR3 sequence is 14 residues long. Unmatched junction bases numbered 16, after V lost 10 bases and J lost 8 bases. The germline gives CDR1 MDHEN, CDR2 SYDVKM.

The chain combines TRBV29-1 with TRBJ2-7, with 12 bases identical to TRBD2. The CDR3 length is 14 residues. V was clipped by 4 bases and J by 6 bases; unmatched bases: 7. Germline loops: CDR1 SQVTM, CDR2 ANQGSEA. The CDR3 loop reads CSVGRLAGDFEQYF. The CDR3 DNA reads TGCAGCGTTGGTCGACTAGCGGGAGATTTCGAGCAGTACTTC.

The chain has TRBV6-5 and TRBJ2-1, with D perhaps matching TRBD2 (6 bases). Trimming left V 8 bases short and J 1 base short, with 12 bases between. The CDR3 loop spans 14 amino acids. The germline gives CDR1 MNHEY, CDR2 SVGAGI. The CDR3 sequence is CASGIAASYNEQFF. CDR3 coding DNA: TGTGCCAGCGGGATAGCGGCTTCCTACAATGAGCAGTTCTTC.

The chain uses TRBV7-3 and TRBJ2-3; D is uncertain. The CDR3 sequence is 15 residues long. The V and J ends lost 5 bases and 3 bases respectively, with 15 bases between them. Germline CDR1 SGHTA, CDR2 FQGTGA. CDR3 nucleotide sequence: TGTGCCAGCAGCCTAGGCGGTCAGCTTACAGATACGCAGTATTTT. As protein: CASSLGGQLTDTQYF.

The chain has TRBV28 and TRBJ1-2; TRBD1 agrees at 7 bases. The CDR3 consists of 14 residues. V was pared by 6 bases and J by 4 bases, with 8 bases of the junction left unmatched. The germline V gene has CDR1 MDHEN and CDR2 SYDVKM. The CDR3 spells CASRPQGTPYGYTF. The CDR3 DNA is TGTGCCAGCAGACCACAGGGGACCCCCTATGGCTACACCTTC.

The chain is built from TRBV5-1 and TRBJ1-6, with 7 positions matching TRBD1. Germline V gene data show CDR1 as SGHRS and CDR2 as YFSETQ. This CDR3 is 15 amino acids long. The ends lost 4 bases at V and 9 bases at J; junction bases unmatched: 10. CDR3 bases: TGCGCCAGCAGCCCAAGGACAGGAGGGGGTTCACCCCTCCACTTT. The encoded protein is CASSPRTGGGSPLHF.

This clone was counted between two and nine times. The CDR3 here is CASSYRIAEKGTYEQYF. Here the CDR3 DNA reads TGTGCCAGCAGTTACCGTATAGCGGAAAAGGGGACCTACGAGCAGTACTTC. This sequence joins TRBV28 and TRBJ2-7; D is possibly TRBD2 (6 bases). This CDR3 spans 17 amino acids. The germline gives CDR1 MDHEN, CDR2 SYDVKM. Trimming removed 4 bases from V and 2 bases from J, with 21 bases in between.

This rearrangement joins TRBV4-2 to TRBJ2-7; 9 positions agree with TRBD2. The CDR3 is made up of 15 amino acids. V was pared by 1 base and J by 2 bases, with 3 bases of the junction left unmatched. Germline CDR1 is LGHNA and CDR2 is YNFKEQ. For the CDR3, the DNA is TGTGCCAGCAGCCAAGGGACTAGCGCTACCTACGAGCAGTACTTC. Translated, it gives CASSQGTSATYEQYF.

The chain has TRBV6-5 and TRBJ2-7, with 8 nucleotides matching TRBD2. The CDR3 is made up of 15 amino acids. The germline CDR1 and CDR2 sequences are MNHEY and SVGAGI. V lost 8 bases to trimming and J lost 3 bases; unmatched junction nucleotides: 12. CDR3 amino acids: CASLTGSAGGYEQYF. DNA of the CDR3: TGTGCCAGCCTAACTGGGAGTGCGGGAGGCTACGAGCAGTACTTC.

This clone was detected only once. The chain is built from TRBV12-3 or TRBV12-4 and TRBJ1-1; no clear D. This CDR3 has 13 residues. The V end was cut by 5 bases, the J end by 3 bases, with 10 bases between. The CDR3 DNA is TGTGCCAGCAGTGCTATCCGGGACACTGAAGCTTTCTTT. This sequence encodes CASSAIRDTEAFF.

This chain uses TRBV27 with TRBJ2-1, with 11 bases matching TRBD2. The CDR3 is 16 residues long. Germline lookup yields CDR1 MNHEY and CDR2 SMNVEV (reference sequence). The V gene end was trimmed by 5 bases and the J gene end by 3 bases; junction bases not matched to a gene: 6. The CDR3 DNA reads as TGTGCCAGCAGTCCCAGTAGCGGGGGGGGCTACAATGAGCAGTTCTTC. Amino acid sequence: CASSPSSGGGYNEQFF.

The rearrangement joins TRBV11-3 to TRBJ1-5; weak D call: TRBD1 (5 bases). Germline CDR1 SGHNT, CDR2 YENEEA. The CDR3 totals 15 residues. Trimming removed 5 bases from V and 5 bases from J, with 16 bases in between. As DNA, the CDR3 is TGTGCCAGCAGCCTGGAACAGGACGGTCATCAGCCCCAGCATTTT. Amino acids: CASSLEQDGHQPQHF. Together with reference TRBV11-3 and TRBJ1-5, the CDR3 gives the full variable domain: EAGVVQSPRYKIIEKKQPVAFWCNPISGHNTLYWYLQNLGQGPELLIRYENEEAVDDSQLPKDRFSAERLKGVDSTLKIQPAELGDSAVYLCASSLEQDGHQPQHFGDGTRLSIL.

V and J are TRBV18 and TRBJ1-2; the D gene is possibly TRBD1 (6 bases). CDR1 KGHSH and CDR2 LQKENI come from the germline V gene. V was clipped by 4 bases and J by 6 bases, with 12 bases between them. The CDR3 runs 13 residues. The CDR3, as DNA: TGTGCCAGCTCACATGGACAGCAGGATGGCTACACCTTC. Residues: CASSHGQQDGYTF.

This chain connects TRBV2 to TRBJ2-7; either TRBD1 or TRBD2 may fit D (5 bases each). Per germline, CDR1 SNHLY and CDR2 FYNNEI. V was pared by 1 base and J by 7 bases, with 23 bases between. The CDR3 sequence is 17 residues long. For the CDR3, the DNA is TGTGCCAGCAGTGAAGGGGGGTGGGCAGGTGGCTTGGAGGAGCAGTACTTC. Residues: CASSEGGWAGGLEEQYF.

V is TRBV5-1 and J is TRBJ2-3, with a tentative D call TRBD1 (5 bases). Germline V gene lookup returns CDR1 SGHRS and CDR2 YFSETQ. Trimming cost V 4 bases and J 4 bases, with 13 bases left between them. This CDR3 is 14 amino acids long. The CDR3 DNA sequence: TGCGCCAGCAGCCTCAGGGTTTCTGCAGATACGCAGTATTTT. This gives the protein CASSLRVSADTQYF.

The chain links TRBV2 to TRBJ2-7, with a tentative D call TRBD2 (5 bases). Per the germline V gene, CDR1 is SNHLY and CDR2 is FYNNEI. Trimming removed 10 bases at V and 4 bases at J, with 14 bases between. The CDR3 extends over 12 amino acids. The CDR3 spells CATGRDLYEQYF. CDR3 nucleotides: TGTGCCACCGGCCGGGATCTATACGAGCAGTACTTC.

The chain joins TRBV9 to TRBJ1-1; 9 positions match TRBD1. Germline assignment: CDR1 SGDLS and CDR2 YYNGEE. The CDR3 covers 14 residues. Germline trimming cut 3 bases from V and 3 bases from J; bases unmatched to any gene: 3. This CDR3 is CASSARTGDTEAFF. As DNA, the CDR3 is TGTGCCAGCAGCGCCCGGACAGGGGACACTGAAGCTTTCTTT. Full variable domain (missing parts from reference TRBV9 and TRBJ1-1): DSGVTQTPKHLITATGQRVTLRCSPRSGDLSVYWYQQSLDQGLQFLIQYYNGEERAKGNILERFSAQQFPDLHSELNLSSLELGDSALYFCASSARTGDTEAFFGQGTRLTVV.

V gene TRBV9 combines with J gene TRBJ1-6; 7 bases are shared with TRBD1. Germline assignment: CDR1 SGDLS and CDR2 YYNGEE. CDR3 size: 17 residues. V was clipped by 0 bases and J by 7 bases; unmatched bases: 10. The CDR3 reads CASSVDSRTGRNSPLHF. CDR3 in DNA: TGTGCCAGCAGCGTAGATTCCAGGACAGGCAGGAATTCACCCCTCCACTTT.

J is TRBJ1-6 and V is TRBV30, with unresolved D. The germline V gene encodes CDR1 GTSNPN and CDR2 SVGIG (reference sequence). Trimming pared 3 bases from V and 9 bases from J, leaving 9 bases between. The CDR3 consists of 12 residues. The CDR3 protein is CAWSQISSPLHF. The CDR3 region has the DNA TGTGCCTGGAGCCAGATCAGTTCACCCCTCCACTTT.

The CDR3 sequence: CASSPPKSNGETQYF. The DNA of the CDR3 is TGTGCCAGCAGTCCCCCCAAGTCCAACGGGGAGACCCAGTACTTC. V and J are TRBV6-5 and TRBJ2-5; D is ambiguous. Germline V CDR1 and CDR2: MNHEY, SVGAGI. CDR3 length equals 15 residues. Trimming took 5 bases from V and 5 from J, leaving 18 bases between them.

The J gene is TRBJ2-1, the V gene TRBV4-3, with 9 positions matching TRBD1. This CDR3 contains 18 residues. Trimming removed 0 bases from V and 0 bases from J; junction bases left unmatched: 6. CDR1 and CDR2 (germline): LGHNA, YSLEER. CDR3 sequence reads: CASSQDGTGGLSYNEQFF. The CDR3 nucleotides are TGCGCCAGCAGCCAAGATGGCACAGGGGGCCTCTCCTACAATGAGCAGTTCTTC.

This rearrangement joins TRBV10-3 to TRBJ1-1; 8 bases match TRBD1. The germline gives CDR1 ENHRY, CDR2 SYGVKD. The CDR3 spans 16 residues. The V and J ends lost 2 bases and 9 bases, in that order; junction bases with no gene match: 14. CDR3 in amino acids: CAISEPRESGGQQAFF. CDR3 bases: TGTGCCATCAGTGAGCCTCGGGAGTCAGGGGGCCAACAAGCTTTCTTT.

This clone was observed a handful of times. This sequence joins TRBV19 and TRBJ2-7, with 9 nucleotides matching TRBD2. The CDR3 extends over 13 amino acids. The trim removed 4 bases at V and 5 bases at J, leaving 3 bases unmatched. The germline gives CDR1 LNHDA, CDR2 SQIVND (reference sequence). The DNA for the CDR3 is TGTGCCAGTAGTACACGACTAGCGGACGAGCAGTACTTC. It codes for CASSTRLADEQYF.

This chain connects TRBV7-9 to TRBJ1-5; the match to TRBD1 covers 7 bases. V lost 4 bases, J lost 1 base, and 4 bases stayed unmatched. The CDR3 length is 15 residues. CDR1 SEHNR and CDR2 FQNEAQ come from the germline V gene (reference sequence). The DNA for the CDR3 is TGTGCCAGCAGCTCGACAGGGTCAAGCAATCAGCCCCAGCATTTT. It is translated as CASSSTGSSNQPQHF.

The V call is TRBV9, the J call TRBJ2-1, with D unclear. The CDR3 is 12 residues long. Germline V gives CDR1 SGDLS, CDR2 YYNGEE. The germline V and J ends were trimmed by 0 bases and 8 bases, with 6 bases remaining between them. The CDR3 DNA is TGTGCCAGCAGCGTAGCCGAGCATGAGCAGTTCTTC. Translation: CASSVAEHEQFF.

This chain connects TRBV25-1 to TRBJ2-7; tentative D call: TRBD1 (5 bases). Germline V gene data show CDR1 as MGHDK and CDR2 as SYGVNS. V lost 7 bases and J 7 bases, leaving 14 bases between the germline ends. This CDR3 is built from 12 residues. The CDR3 region is CASNAGSGEQYF. The CDR3 nucleotides read TGTGCCAGCAATGCAGGGTCGGGTGAGCAGTACTTC.

V gene TRBV3-1 (or the pseudogene TRBV3-2) combines with J gene TRBJ1-2; 7 bases match TRBD1. Germline CDR1 LGHDT, CDR2 YNNKEL (reference sequence). After removal of 1 base from V and 5 bases from J, the junction contained 4 bases not matched to a gene. This CDR3 has 14 residues. In nucleotides, the CDR3 is TGTGCCAGCAGCCAAGCGGGACAGTTATATGGCTACACCTTC. This codes for CASSQAGQLYGYTF.

The chain combines TRBV5-4 with TRBJ2-1; possibly TRBD2 for D (5 bases). Germline V gene sequence: CDR1 SGHNT, CDR2 YYREEE (reference sequence). The CDR3 contains 12 residues. V lost 3 bases and J 6 bases, leaving 7 bases between the germline ends. The CDR3 loop is CASSSRGNEQFF. CDR3 bases: TGTGCCAGCAGCTCCCGGGGCAATGAGCAGTTCTTC. Complete variable domain (other parts from reference TRBV5-4 and TRBJ2-1): ETGVTQSPTHLIKTRGQQVTLRCSSQSGHNTVSWYQQALGQGPQFIFQYYREEENGRGNFPPRFSGLQFPNYSSELNVNALELDDSALYLCASSSRGNEQFFGPGTRLTVL.

This chain links TRBV9 with TRBJ1-1; 7 nucleotides align to TRBD1. The CDR3 has 15 residues. V was clipped by 2 bases and J by 4 bases; unmatched bases: 8. Germline CDR1 SGDLS, CDR2 YYNGEE. DNA for the CDR3: TGTGCCAGCAGCGTGAGGGGGACAGAGGGCACTGAAGCTTTCTTT. This encodes CASSVRGTEGTEAFF.

The chain couples TRBV21-1 to TRBJ2-1. TRBV21-1 counts as a pseudogene. The CDR3 loop spans 14 amino acids. The CDR3 region has the DNA TGTGCCAGCTTTCGTCAGCGTTTGGGGAATGAGCAGTTCTTC. Its protein is CASFRQRLGNEQFF.